This TCR beta chain was captured in a study of T cells after posttransplantation cyclophosphamide (dated by TCRdb to about 2016). About the full investigation: Using TRB sequencing, the study followed how the T cell repertoire reconstituted after myeloablative bone marrow transplantation in which posttransplantation cyclophosphamide served as GVHD prophylaxis. Antigen receptor sequencing was done on samples from some 35 PTCy-treated patients and from approximately 15 related bone marrow donors of those patients. TRB sequencing was performed on blood from all 35 or so PTCy patients with 1-year posttransplant specimens. In 3 patients, TRB sequencing was also performed on up to 3 more blood samples taken 2 to 5.2 years after transplant, and in a handful of patients, pretransplant blood was also TRB-sequenced. Because TRA and TRB clonality correlated tightly in fewer than ten samples, later TCR analyses were limited to TRB. Public TRB sequences were queried against a database of over 3,000 sequences associated with responses to pathogens, tumor antigens, self-antigens and alloantigens.

As concerns this clone: What antigen it recognizes has not been identified. The record has no base qualities; no much larger clone is one base away.

Genomic DNA was the input for TRB sequencing, which was run either with the immunoSEQ assay at survey resolution or with the hsTCRB kit. The source study handled its data this way. The immunoSEQ software was used for initial read processing, and the LymphoSeq R package was used for repertoire analyses. Clonality was computed as 1 minus normalized Shannon entropy; Gini coefficient was also calculated for each TRB dataset. To infer phenotypes in unsorted samples, TRB sequences from sorted subsets of the recipient or donor were mapped onto unsorted samples from the same recipient. Imported from immuneACCESS, the table was reduced by TCRdb to in-frame sequences with V and J called. These copies leave out some clones; in studies compared against another copy, an unresolved V gene accounts for under half, and the cause of the remainder is not known. V and J calls and clone size follow that table, whereas D and trimming were derived from the DNA. Within this sample are more than 9,000 clones, with around nine tenths of them counted one time only. Roughly 27% of the sample rests with the top ten.

V is clipped by 4 bases and J by 10 bases, and the sequence between their germline boundaries is 13 bases long. The germline V gene supplies CDR1 ENHRY and CDR2 SYGVKD. Counted from cysteine to phenylalanine, this CDR3 has 12 amino acids. CDR3 DNA is the only sequence kept; it has 36 bases, read in frame from the first base. The treatment or condition label, read with the paper, signifies: high-dose cyclophosphamide on days +3 and +4 as single-agent GVHD prophylaxis. PTCy patients received busulfan and fludarabine conditioning, a related or unrelated marrow graft, and cyclophosphamide on days +3 and +4. PTCy-treated patients were drawn from a prospective multi-institutional clinical trial. Peripheral blood and bone marrow mononuclear cells were isolated by Ficoll-Hypaque density centrifugation and were cryopreserved. FACS on a FACSAria II was used to sort CD4+ and CD8+ T cells, including the naive and memory subsets.

Broad study findings and their caveats: At 1-2 months, donor-recipient similarity was low but rose over the first year, and the later blood repertoires were often dominated by donor CD8+ memory clones. The TRB repertoires of T cells infiltrating skin or the GI tract showed only limited overlap with the TRB repertoires found in blood. Across approximately 45 patients, TRB clonality was highly associated with recipient CMV seropositivity and CMV reactivation, and diversity in PTCy patients was similar to diversity in CNI/methotrexate controls.

Sequences were derived from CD4+ T cells sorted from PBMCs, sampled after allogeneic stem cell transplant with posttransplant cyclophosphamide. The receptor was derived from a male patient younger than 45 who received an allogeneic stem cell transplant from a related donor, was CMV-positive, and had acute GVHD only. After a transplant, some T cells may be of graft donor origin. The receptor chain draws on TRBV10-3 and TRBJ1-2; a tentative D match to TRBD1 spans 6 bases. Here the CDR3 is given as CAISADSEAYTF. The sequenced DNA: TGTGCCATCAGTGCGGACAGCGAAGCCTACACCTTC.